Each of the 23 T cell receptor beta chains below was sequenced from the same sample in a study of Graves' ophthalmopathy and Graves' hyperthyroidism. RNA transcripts served as template for amplifying TCR beta CDR3 sequences. The library came from an HTBI-primed first-round RT-PCR and a second-round multiplex PCR. MiXCR, applied by TCRdb to the multiplex PCR reads, yields one record per CDR3 protein. The sample carries hundreds of thousands of distinct CDR3 sequences, 22% recorded once. Sequenced material: peripheral blood. The receptors stem from a woman under 30 with stable Graves' hyperthyroidism. Some clones in this sample may be carry-over from other donors' samples.

CDR3 in amino acids: CASLSGSSPLHF. The CDR3 DNA is TGTGCCAGCCTATCGGGGAGTTCACCCCTCCACTTT. V is TRBV7-2 and J is TRBJ1-6; D is unresolved. Trimming left V 8 bases short and J 9 bases short, with 11 bases between. CDR1 is SGHTA and CDR2 is FQGNSA in the germline V gene. The length of the CDR3 is 12 residues.

The chain couples TRBV7-8 to TRBJ1-1; possibly TRBD1 for D (6 bases). Trimming removed 0 bases at V and 1 base at J, with 12 bases between. The V gene's germline CDR1 is SGHVS and CDR2 FQNEAQ. The CDR3 spans 16 residues. CDR3 bases: TGTGCCAGCAGCTTAGCTCGGTGGGACAAGAACACTGAAGCTTTCTTT. It codes for CASSLARWDKNTEAFF.

The sample holds many counts of this clonotype. The chain carries TRBV29-1 and TRBJ1-5, with D possibly being TRBD1 (5 bases). Trimming shortened V by 6 bases and J by 3 bases, and 12 bases separated the two germline ends. The germline CDR1 and CDR2 sequences are SQVTM and ANQGSEA. The CDR3 is 13 residues long. CDR3 sequence (DNA): TGCAGCGTATCCGGGGGAGCCAATCAGCCCCAGCATTTT. This sequence encodes CSVSGGANQPQHF.

This clonotype appeared many times. V usage is TRBV19 and J usage is TRBJ1-2; the match to TRBD1 covers 8 bases. Unmatched junction bases numbered 11, after V lost 7 bases and J lost 4 bases. This CDR3 comprises 15 residues. From germline, CDR1 is LNHDA and CDR2 SQIVND (reference sequence). CDR3 sequence: CASNRGGTSGYGYTF. The CDR3 DNA sequence: TGTGCCAGTAACAGGGGGGGAACCTCTGGCTATGGCTACACCTTC.

The chain uses TRBV3-1 and TRBJ1-3, with TRBD1 as a possible D gene (6 bases). The germline gives CDR1 LGHDT, CDR2 YNNKEL (reference sequence). This CDR3 comprises 14 residues. The V end lost 1 base, the J end lost 4 bases, and 8 bases lay between the germline ends. CDR3: CASSQAGTGNTIYF. The DNA of the CDR3 is TGTGCCAGCAGCCAAGCGGGGACAGGAAACACCATATATTTT. Complete variable domain (other parts from reference TRBV3-1 and TRBJ1-3): DTAVSQTPKYLVTQMGNDKSIKCEQNLGHDTMYWYKQDSKKFLKIMFSYNNKELIINETVPNRFSPKSPDKAHLNLHINSLELGDSAVYFCASSQAGTGNTIYFGEGSWLTVV.

This clonotype was detected ten times or more. Mismatch with germline at one junction end may stem from a read error. This chain joins TRBV27 and TRBJ2-4; TRBD1 matches at 12 bases. CDR3 length equals 16 residues. The germline V gene encodes CDR1 MNHEY and CDR2 SMNVEV (reference sequence). CDR3 amino acids: CASSWGTGGPMNIKYF. The CDR3 DNA sequence: TGTGCCAGCAGTTGGGGGACAGGGGGCCCAATGAACATTAAGTACTTC.

This chain connects TRBV7-2 to TRBJ2-7, with a tentative D call TRBD2 (5 bases). The length of the CDR3 is 13 residues. CDR1 is SGHTA and CDR2 is FQGNSA in the germline V gene. Trimming cost V 1 base and J 4 bases, with 8 bases left between them. The CDR3 loop is CASSLGGKYEQYF. The CDR3 DNA sequence: TGTGCCAGCAGCTTAGGAGGGAAGTACGAGCAGTACTTC.

This clonotype was picked up many times. J is TRBJ2-7 and V is TRBV28, with TRBD1 as a possible D gene (5 bases). Germline-derived CDR1 and CDR2 are MDHEN and SYDVKM. V lost 2 bases, J lost 4 bases, and 9 bases lay in between. The CDR3 consists of 13 residues. CDR3 nucleotide sequence: TGTGCCAGCAGTTTACACAGGTTATACGAGCAGTACTTC. Translation gives CASSLHRLYEQYF.

The DNA of the CDR3 is TGTGCCAGTAGTATAGAAGGGACAGGGGCGACCTATGGCTACACCTTC. Its protein is CASSIEGTGATYGYTF. V is TRBV19 and J is TRBJ1-2; 10 bases align to TRBD1. This CDR3 has 16 residues. Per the germline V gene, CDR1 is LNHDA and CDR2 is SQIVND (reference sequence). Trimming cost V 0 bases and J 4 bases; bases outside gene matches: 5.

V usage is TRBV27 and J usage is TRBJ2-7, with 10 bases matching TRBD2. The CDR3 is 15 amino acids. V was pared by 4 bases and J by 0 bases, with 3 bases of the junction left unmatched. Germline CDR1 is MNHEY and CDR2 is SMNVEV (reference sequence). As DNA, the CDR3 is TGTGCCAGCAGTTATAGCGGGGGGAGCTCCTACGAGCAGTACTTC. This translates into CASSYSGGSSYEQYF.

This chain joins TRBV12-3 or TRBV12-4 and TRBJ1-6, with a possible D match to TRBD1 (6 bases). Deletions cut 3 bases from V and 6 bases from J, with 9 bases between. The CDR3 totals 14 residues. CDR3 loop: CASSFGTPNSPLHF. CDR3 sequence (DNA): TGTGCCAGCAGTTTCGGGACACCTAATTCACCCCTCCACTTT.

This clonotype has at least ten counts. This chain links TRBV4-2 with TRBJ1-2, with D possibly TRBD1 on 5 matching bases. The V gene's germline CDR1 is LGHNA and CDR2 YNFKEQ. Trimming cost V 0 bases and J 4 bases, with 6 bases left between them. The CDR3 runs to 13 residues. In nucleotides, the CDR3 is TGTGCCAGCAGCCAAGATGGGGGCTATGGCTACACCTTC. Protein product: CASSQDGGYGYTF.

This sequence joins TRBV29-1 and TRBJ1-1; TRBD1 might be the D (6 bases). The CDR3 is 14 amino acids. Germline V lookup: CDR1 SQVTM, CDR2 ANQGSEA. Trimming removed 3 bases at V and 1 base at J, with 12 bases between. As DNA, the CDR3 is TGCAGCGTTGATAAGGGGGGGCAGAACACTGAAGCTTTCTTT. Amino acid sequence: CSVDKGGQNTEAFF. The whole variable domain, filled in from reference TRBV29-1 and TRBJ1-1, reads SAVISQKPSRDICQRGTSLTIQCQVDSQVTMMFWYRQQPGQSLTLIATANQGSEATYESGFVIDKFPISRPNLTFSTLTVSNMSPEDSSIYLCSVDKGGQNTEAFFGQGTRLTVV.

The gene calls are TRBV6-5 and TRBJ2-7, with 10 bases lining up with TRBD1. With V trimmed by 3 bases and J by 4 bases, 6 bases remained unmatched. The CDR3 is 15 residues long. CDR1 and CDR2 from the germline V gene are MNHEY and SVGAGI. Here the CDR3 reads CASSYIRDRGYEQYF. CDR3 sequence (DNA): TGTGCCAGCAGTTATATCCGGGACAGGGGATACGAGCAGTACTTC.

This clonotype was observed a handful of times. The V and J genes are TRBV6-2 or TRBV6-3 and TRBJ2-5, with D possibly being TRBD2 (7 bases). The CDR3 spans 19 residues. CDR1 and CDR2 from the germline V gene are MNHEY and SVGEGT. Trimming pared 0 bases from V and 0 bases from J, leaving 20 bases between. CDR3 DNA: TGTGCCAGCAGTTACTCGACGGGACTACAGGGCCCATACCAAGAGACCCAGTACTTC. This codes for CASSYSTGLQGPYQETQYF.

Only a few counts were recorded for this clonotype. The chain has TRBV9 and TRBJ1-6; D perhaps matches TRBD1 (5 bases). CDR1 is SGDLS, CDR2 YYNGEE, per germline. The V gene lost 4 bases and the J gene lost 14 bases, with 25 bases spanning the gap. This CDR3 spans 16 amino acids. The CDR3: CASSPGHSGESWTLHF. DNA for the CDR3: TGTGCCAGCAGCCCTGGACACTCCGGGGAAAGTTGGACCCTCCACTTT.

This clonotype appeared many times. This rearrangement joins TRBV30 to TRBJ2-7; no firm D call. Trimming pared 1 base from V and 0 bases from J, leaving 10 bases between. Germline V gene sequence: CDR1 GTSNPN, CDR2 SVGIG (reference sequence). The CDR3 is 14 amino acids. The CDR3 region is CAWSGADSSYEQYF. As DNA, the CDR3 is TGTGCCTGGAGTGGGGCCGATAGCTCCTACGAGCAGTACTTC.

This clonotype was detected ten times or more. This chain uses TRBV10-3 with TRBJ2-7; TRBD1 matches at 7 bases. The CDR3 length is 20 residues. With V trimmed by 0 bases and J by 2 bases, 19 bases remained unmatched. Germline CDR1 and CDR2: ENHRY and SYGVKD. CDR3 sequence reads: CAISESLASARTGRAYEQYF. CDR3 sequence (DNA): TGTGCCATCAGTGAGTCGTTAGCCTCTGCTCGGACAGGTAGGGCCTACGAGCAGTACTTC.

This clonotype was seen at least ten times. The chain has TRBV20-1 and TRBJ2-7, with D possibly called TRBD1 or TRBD2 (5 bases each). The CDR3 is 11 amino acids. Germline V lookup: CDR1 DFQATT, CDR2 SNEGSKA (reference sequence). V was shortened by 1 base and J by 7 bases, with 8 bases between the two germline ends. The CDR3 sequence is CSARVWGEQYF. The CDR3 coding sequence is TGCAGTGCTAGAGTATGGGGGGAGCAGTACTTC.

This clonotype showed up many times. This chain connects TRBV7-3 to TRBJ2-2; no reliable D call. The CDR3 is 15 amino acids. Germline V lookup: CDR1 SGHTA, CDR2 FQGTGA. The germline V and J ends were trimmed by 2 bases and 0 bases, with 7 bases remaining between them. The CDR3 nucleotides are TGTGCCAGCAGCTTACTTGGACCGAACACCGGGGAGCTGTTTTTT. Protein sequence: CASSLLGPNTGELFF.

V is TRBV9 and J is TRBJ1-1; no clear D. In germline, CDR1 is SGDLS, CDR2 YYNGEE. This CDR3 comprises 14 residues. V shed 0 bases and J shed 7 bases, with 13 bases lying between them. CDR3 coding DNA: TGTGCCAGCAGCGTAGATGCATGGGGTGATGAAGCTTTCTTT. It codes for CASSVDAWGDEAFF. Full variable domain (missing parts from reference TRBV9 and TRBJ1-1): DSGVTQTPKHLITATGQRVTLRCSPRSGDLSVYWYQQSLDQGLQFLIQYYNGEERAKGNILERFSAQQFPDLHSELNLSSLELGDSALYFCASSVDAWGDEAFFGQGTRLTVV.

This clonotype has a count of ten or more. J is TRBJ1-1 and V is TRBV2, with D possibly TRBD1 on 5 matching bases. V lost 4 bases, J lost 0 bases, and 9 bases lay in between. Per the germline V gene, CDR1 is SNHLY and CDR2 is FYNNEI. The CDR3 totals 14 residues. CDR3 sequence: CASSVLRVNTEAFF. The CDR3 bases are TGTGCCAGCAGTGTCCTCAGGGTGAACACTGAAGCTTTCTTT.

This clonotype was recorded only once. The chain joins TRBV6-1 to TRBJ2-7; D remains ambiguous. CDR1 is MNHNS, CDR2 SASEGT, per germline. Trimming stripped 2 bases from V and 3 bases from J, with 11 bases between. This CDR3 is built from 14 residues. The CDR3 DNA sequence: TGTGCCAGCAGTGAATGGACCAGAATCTACGAGCAGTACTTC. It specifies CASSEWTRIYEQYF.